This T cell receptor (beta chain) is from a study of cytomegalovirus exposure and HLA in healthy donors (dated by TCRdb to the late 2010s). Looking at the study overall: An earlier analysis of roughly 500 of the donors reported roughly 300 Gb of sequence data and 100 million to 140 million unique TCR beta sequences from roughly 200 million T cells. An early release covering 550 to 650 HLA-typed donors comprised 300 to 350 gigabases of sequencing data and around 80 million unique TCR sequences. Of the roughly 400 genotyped donors, roughly 80% were placed in the genetic ancestry cluster associated with self-reported Caucasian donors. The study aimed to test whether signatures of past pathogen exposure could be identified by cataloging public T cell receptors. The study used immunosequencing to profile the T cell repertoires of approximately 650 subjects and linked those repertoires to cytomegalovirus serostatus. Along with the approximately 700-subject first cohort, a separate validation cohort of about 110 different subjects was used. To predict cytomegalovirus infection status, the study brought together high-throughput TCR immunosequencing, statistical association of individual TCRs with disease status, and machine learning. In a later analysis, previously published TCR beta repertoires from some 640 donors were re-analyzed and high-resolution HLA genotyping was added so that TCR occurrence patterns could be studied. Rather than using new phenotypic data, the later analysis identified candidate immune exposures from TCR beta sequences and from how often those sequences occurred across donors. An earlier analysis of some 500 of the donors used high-throughput TCR beta sequencing to judge whether each TCR beta V gene segment behaved as functional or pseudogenic. Alongside the repertoire data, information on donor age, sex, ethnicity and CMV serostatus was compiled. A later genetic analysis used genome-wide SNP genotypes for about 65% of the roughly 700 donors, treating that subset as a discovery cohort. Every discovery cohort repertoire had been produced on one sequencing platform. Class I and class II HLA loci were covered by the typing at four-digit resolution. Typing coverage differed by locus: A, B, C, DRB1 and DQB1 were typed in about 629-630 donors, DQA1 in about 560, DPA1 in over 600, and DPB1 in approximately 450. A few DR-DQ haplotypes were treated as single units for association and clustering because of strong linkage in the cohort. On average, 235,054 unique TCR beta nucleotide sequences were sequenced per donor among some 430 genotyped donors of the cohort, with roughly 18% of those sequences being non-productive. Points the paper makes about the study in general: HLA typing was unavailable for some donors at each locus, so association tests used only the typed subset. A few of the identified cytomegalovirus-associated TCR beta chains were confirmed in vitro to be specific for cytomegalovirus antigens. Most TCR sequences were seen in very few donors, while some public TCRs were found in many individuals. In a later analysis, several top co-occurrence clusters were reported to appear linked to parvovirus B19, influenza, CMV and Epstein-Barr virus. The cohort was sequenced for TCR beta chains only, and without alpha or paired-chain data the features that could be detected were limited. According to a later analysis, most CMV-associated TCR beta chains appeared to be HLA-restricted, and the HLA associations seemed to be driven largely by CMV exposure. CMV serostatus was the only immune exposure information available for the cohort. Some 16 rarely observed V segments, including chromosome 9 orphons, were excluded from the earlier analysis of a few hundred of the donors because counts were too low. In both the original and validation cohorts, the classifier was reported to diagnose cytomegalovirus status with high specificity and sensitivity. Presence/absence analyses assumed roughly uniform sequencing depth across donors, an assumption that may not hold. Correlated functional status among segregating V segments might reflect linkage disequilibrium, but an unknown experimental factor could not be ruled out. According to a later genetic analysis, donors in an Asian-associated ancestry cluster had fewer N-insertions in productive TCRs than the roughly 660-donor mean. A cluster of highly shared sequence variants was judged likely to be a technical artifact of the sequencing pipeline. A total of 150 or so TCR beta chains were listed by the study as associated with cytomegalovirus. According to a later analysis, TCR association rates differed among HLA loci, with DRB1 alleles showing the most associated TCRs and HLA-C alleles showing the fewest. Broadly in line with IMGT annotations, most TCR beta V segments showed up in productive rearrangements about 87% or about 30% of the time in an earlier analysis of 587 of the donors. It was suggested by the authors that the approach could potentially be generalized to other disease states and immunological phenotypes. An association between a missense DCLRE1C variant and V-gene and J-gene trimming of TCR beta chains was found in a later genetic analysis and replicated in an independent cohort. At a false discovery rate of 0.05, a later analysis linked under 20,000 TCR beta sequences to specific HLA alleles. In a later analysis, HLA-associated TCR beta chains showed more clonal expansion and lower generation probabilities than non-associated chains that were equally common. When HLA alleles, especially DR and DQ, strongly co-occurred, attributing TCR associations to individual alleles was difficult. A further reported finding was that TCR beta sequences accurately predicted the HLA-A and HLA-B alleles for most subjects in the first cohort.

Library preparation used the immunoSEQ multiplex PCR assay. For the multiplex PCR, a mixture combining 60 forward primers for TCR Vbeta segments and 13 reverse primers for TCR Jbeta segments was used. A multiplex PCR assay on genomic DNA amplified the CDR3 region of rearranged TCR beta genes. The Illumina HiSeq System was used to sequence the amplified TCR beta libraries as 87-base-pair reads. The original pipeline was this. In a later analysis, some 80 million unique TCR beta chains were counted across the roughly 700 repertoires, and roughly 10 million of these chains were shared by at least two donors. Raw reads were error-corrected and collapsed into unique sequences with a nearest-neighbor algorithm that merged closely related sequences to remove PCR and sequencing errors. V, D and J gene segments were assigned by aligning CDR3 sequences to IMGT reference sequences. For a sequence to be retained, a match of at least six nucleotides to both a V gene segment and a J gene segment was required. A rearrangement counted as productive if the CDR3 had no stop codons and remained in frame with V and J, and every other rearrangement counted as non-productive. CDR3 was defined by IMGT convention, running from the second conserved V-encoded cysteine to the conserved J-encoded phenylalanine. The earlier analysis of approximately 590 of the donors excluded any sequence lacking an unambiguous match to a single V gene segment. An earlier analysis of approximately 590 of the donors classified V segments as functional when productive rearrangements were above 56.7% and as segregating when the standard deviation between donors was above 5%. A statistical classification framework was built for diagnosing cytomegalovirus status from the catalog of TCR beta chain sequences. A later analysis assigned V and J genes by comparing TCR nucleotide sequences with IMGT/GENE-DB human TR gene sequences. Using the TCRdist pipeline, a later analysis assigned CDR3 sequences along with most-parsimonious VDJ recombination scenarios. In a later analysis, each TCR beta chain was defined by its CDR3 amino acid sequence together with its V-gene family, and reads without a unique V-gene family were excluded. As a way to deal with suspected cross-contamination and a sequencing artifact, a later analysis dropped under 600 nucleotide sequences that were highly shared and had low generation probability. In a later analysis, a clonal expansion index was calculated for each public chain from normalized within-repertoire ranks of inferred template counts. A later analysis computed generation probabilities with a VDJ recombination model fitted to out-of-frame rearrangements, and checked the results against IGoR. Hypergeometric tests were used in a later analysis to score TCR-TCR, TCR-HLA and TCR-CMV co-occurrence, with a repertoire-size bias correction applied to the TCR pairs. To estimate false discovery rates, a later analysis permuted the HLA or CMV assignments 20 times. In a later analysis, co-occurring TCRs were grouped using DBSCAN, and TCRdist sequence similarity was added for clustering within HLA-allele-positive subsets. For co-occurrence clustering, repertoires with fewer than 30,000 or more than 120,000 public chains were excluded, along with 4 to 6 repertoires with anomalous nucleotide sharing. Drawn from immuneACCESS, this table holds only the in-frame rearrangements with V and J called that TCRdb kept. Clones are partly lost; checked studies trace under half to an unresolved V gene and leave the rest unexplained. D and trimming were read from the DNA, whereas the V and J calls and clone size are those reported in that table. This sample comprises about 110,000 clones, about 80% of them detected only once. The ten largest clonotypes hold approximately 7.7% of the sample.

Details on this clone: This clone's antigen is unknown. The input lacks base qualities; no much larger clone sits a single base away.

In total, fewer than 750 healthy bone marrow donors made up the cohort. All cohort members were sampled while nominally healthy, although unrecorded immune exposures were likely present. The donor tested CMV seropositive, placing the donor among the 250 to 300 seropositive members of the cohort. A peripheral blood sample was collected from each donor, and TCR beta sequencing was performed on peripheral blood mononuclear cells. The Qiagen DNeasy Blood Extraction Kit was used to extract genomic DNA from the blood cell samples. The material sequenced was PBMCs. The clonotype originates from a woman in her forties or fifties in good health and CMV-seropositive.

The CDR3 is CASSPPTGTRQSEQYF. The DNA is TGTGCCAGCTCACCACCAACCGGGACTAGGCAGTCCGAGCAGTACTTC. This sequence uses TRBV18 and TRBJ2-7; 8 bases in the middle match TRBD2. The germline V and J ends show losses of 0 bases and 6 bases respectively, and no gene match explains 10 bases of the junction. The CDR1 and CDR2 encoded by the germline V gene are KGHSH and LQKENI. The CDR3, cysteine through phenylalanine, is 16 amino acids long. Only the CDR3 portion is preserved as DNA: 48 bases, with reading frame beginning at the first base.